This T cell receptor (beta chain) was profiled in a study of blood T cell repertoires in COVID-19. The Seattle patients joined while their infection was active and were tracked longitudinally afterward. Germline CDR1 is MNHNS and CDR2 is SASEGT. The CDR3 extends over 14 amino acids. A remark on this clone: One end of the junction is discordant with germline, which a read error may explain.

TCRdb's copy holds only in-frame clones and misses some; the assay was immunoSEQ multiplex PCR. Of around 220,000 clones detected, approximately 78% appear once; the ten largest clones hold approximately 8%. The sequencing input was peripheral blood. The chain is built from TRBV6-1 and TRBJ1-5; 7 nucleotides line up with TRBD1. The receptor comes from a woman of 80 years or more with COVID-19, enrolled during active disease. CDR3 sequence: CASSEGDRDQPQHF. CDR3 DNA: TGTGCCAGCAGTGAAGGCGACAGGGATCAGCCCCAACATTTT.